The 23 T cell receptor beta chains below were found in one sample sequenced in a study of cytomegalovirus exposure and HLA in healthy donors. Use of 60 Vbeta and 13 Jbeta primers characterized the PCR. Profiled with immunoSEQ multiplex PCR; TCRdb holds only in-frame clones, not every one. The sample includes about 100,000 clones, 65% to 80% seen only once; the top ten take over 3.5%. Material: PBMCs. The receptor set was obtained from a woman between 45 and 60 years old in good health and CMV-seropositive.

In its sample, this clone was seen a few times. The chain uses TRBV11-2 and TRBJ2-1; TRBD1 matches at 8 bases. Germline CDR1 is SGHAT and CDR2 is FQNNGV. CDR3 length: 14 residues. V shed 3 bases and J 10 bases; nucleotides not matched to a gene: 8. DNA for the CDR3: TGTGCCAGCAGCTTTCAGGGGGCCCGGGAAGAGCAGTTCTTC. This gives the protein CASSFQGAREEQFF.

The chain combines TRBV4-1 with TRBJ2-1; possibly TRBD2 for D (7 bases). This CDR3 spans 15 amino acids. V lost 2 bases and J 6 bases, leaving 14 bases between the germline ends. Germline V gives CDR1 MGHRA, CDR2 YSYEKL. The CDR3 reads CASSQRWGGTNEQFF. CDR3 nucleotide sequence: TGCGCCAGCAGCCAACGATGGGGGGGCACCAATGAGCAGTTCTTC.

The chain has TRBV4-1 and TRBJ1-1; 11 nucleotides agree with TRBD1. Germline lookup yields CDR1 MGHRA and CDR2 YSYEKL. After removal of 5 bases from V and 5 bases from J, the junction contained 13 bases not matched to a gene. The CDR3 is made up of 17 amino acids. The CDR3 region has the DNA TGCGCCAGCAGCTTTCACTACACCGGGACAGGGGGAACTGAAGCTTTCTTT. Translating it yields CASSFHYTGTGGTEAFF.

The chain recombines TRBV7-2 with TRBJ1-5; D perhaps matches TRBD1 (6 bases). V lost 5 bases and J 0 bases, leaving 11 bases between the germline ends. This CDR3 has 15 residues. Germline assignment: CDR1 SGHTA and CDR2 FQGNSA. As DNA, the CDR3 is TGTGCCAGCAGCGGGGGCCCGTATAGCAATCAGCCCCAGCATTTT. As protein: CASSGGPYSNQPQHF.

This clone was recorded a few times. The rearrangement links TRBV2 to TRBJ1-4; 7 nucleotides match TRBD1. The CDR3 covers 16 residues. Germline CDR1 and CDR2: SNHLY and FYNNEI. The V and J ends lost 3 bases and 0 bases, in that order; junction bases with no gene match: 4. The CDR3 loop reads CASSDTQGATNEKLFF. The CDR3 DNA follows: TGTGCCAGCAGTGACACCCAGGGGGCAACTAATGAAAAACTGTTTTTT.

The gene calls are TRBV20-1 and TRBJ1-2; D not certain. Trimming shortened V by 5 bases and J by 4 bases, and 5 bases separated the two germline ends. The CDR3 is made up of 10 amino acids. The germline V gene encodes CDR1 DFQATT and CDR2 SNEGSKA (reference sequence). CDR3 in DNA: TGCAGTGCTTACGGCTATGGCTACACCTTC. Translation gives CSAYGYGYTF.

V gene TRBV5-6 combines with J gene TRBJ2-5; 8 bases line up with TRBD1. The J call is uncertain, as TRBJ2-7 better fits the DNA end. This CDR3 spans 15 amino acids. CDR1 SGHDT and CDR2 YYEEEE come from the germline V gene. The DNA for the CDR3 is TGTGCCAGCAGCTTGGGGCCGGGACAGGCCTACGAGCAGTACTTC. It is translated as CASSLGPGQAYEQYF.

The chain recombines TRBV11-2 with TRBJ2-3, with D tentatively TRBD1 (6 bases). Looked up from germline, CDR1 is SGHAT and CDR2 is FQNNGV. There are 16 residues in the CDR3. The V and J ends lost 5 bases and 1 base respectively, with 16 bases between them. In DNA form, the CDR3 reads TGTGCCAGCAGCAGGGACGCAGGGGTGCGCACAGATACGCAGTATTTT. This gives the protein CASSRDAGVRTDTQYF.

The chain links TRBV7-9 to TRBJ1-5; D call uncertain. The CDR3 totals 15 residues. V lost 1 base and J 1 base, leaving 8 bases between the germline ends. Germline V gives CDR1 SEHNR, CDR2 FQNEAQ (reference sequence). CDR3 in DNA: TGTGCCAGCAGCTTAGAAGGCGGGAGCAATCAGCCCCAGCATTTT. As protein: CASSLEGGSNQPQHF. Full variable domain (rest looked up from reference TRBV7-9 and TRBJ1-5): DTGVSQNPRHKITKRGQNVTFRCDPISEHNRLYWYRQTLGQGPEFLTYFQNEAQLEKSRLLSDRFSAERPKGSFSTLEIQRTEQGDSAMYLCASSLEGGSNQPQHFGDGTRLSIL.

The V call is TRBV15, the J call TRBJ2-5; no clear D. This CDR3 has 18 amino acids. The V gene lost 1 base and the J gene lost 0 bases, with 18 bases spanning the gap. Germline loops: CDR1 LNHNV, CDR2 YYDKDF (reference sequence). CDR3 protein: CATSRGRKISRDQETQYF. The CDR3, as DNA: TGTGCCACCAGCAGAGGGAGAAAGATCTCCAGAGACCAAGAGACCCAGTACTTC.

This clone was found a few times. The genes are TRBV11-2 and TRBJ2-1; 14 nucleotides line up with TRBD2. Trimming removed 5 bases from V and 8 bases from J; junction bases left unmatched: 8. Germline CDR1 SGHAT, CDR2 FQNNGV. The CDR3 totals 16 residues. Here the CDR3 reads CASSGGLAGVRDEQFF. DNA for the CDR3: TGTGCCAGCAGCGGGGGACTAGCGGGAGTTCGGGATGAGCAGTTCTTC.

This chain connects TRBV6-5 to TRBJ1-1; D call uncertain. From germline, CDR1 is MNHEY and CDR2 SVGAGI. Deletions cut 4 bases from V and 4 bases from J, with 13 bases between. CDR3 size: 14 residues. The CDR3 nucleotides read TGTGCCAGCAGTTTCGGCCTTGGACTCACTGAAGCTTTCTTT. Translated: CASSFGLGLTEAFF.

The chain has TRBV10-3 and TRBJ1-1; the D gene is possibly TRBD1 (5 bases). Germline lookup yields CDR1 ENHRY and CDR2 SYGVKD. Deletions cut 2 bases from V and 10 bases from J, with 8 bases between. This CDR3 spans 11 amino acids. Here the CDR3 reads CAISEGARAFF. CDR3 bases: TGTGCCATCAGTGAGGGGGCGAGAGCTTTCTTT.

This clone was seen a handful of times. The gene calls are TRBV27 and TRBJ2-7; D gene unclear. With 6 bases removed from V and 3 bases from J, the gap between germline ends came to 12 bases. Per germline, CDR1 MNHEY and CDR2 SMNVEV (reference sequence). The CDR3 sequence is 13 residues long. CDR3 region: CASRPLGSYEQYF. In DNA form, the CDR3 reads TGTGCCAGCAGGCCCCTTGGCAGCTACGAGCAGTACTTC.

The rearrangement uses TRBV9 and TRBJ2-1; perhaps TRBD2 as D (5 bases). V shed 4 bases and J shed 5 bases, with 13 bases lying between them. There are 14 residues in the CDR3. Germline assignment: CDR1 SGDLS and CDR2 YYNGEE. Here the CDR3 reads CASSPPWGDNEQFF. The CDR3 DNA is TGTGCCAGCAGCCCGCCGTGGGGAGACAATGAGCAGTTCTTC.

In its sample, this clone was seen once. The V gene is TRBV5-1, the J gene TRBJ2-2, with 13 bases lining up with TRBD2. Trimming cost V 1 base and J 0 bases; bases outside gene matches: 0. The CDR3 runs to 17 residues. The germline gives CDR1 SGHRS, CDR2 YFSETQ. CDR3 nucleotide sequence: TGCGCCAGCAGCTTGACTAGCGGGGGGGCGAACACCGGGGAGCTGTTTTTT. Protein sequence: CASSLTSGGANTGELFF.

The chain carries TRBV28 and TRBJ2-5; 9 bases line up with TRBD2. J lost 2 bases, V lost 6 bases, and 7 bases had no gene match. CDR3 length equals 15 residues. CDR1 is MDHEN, CDR2 SYDVKM, per germline. The CDR3 here is CASRRLAGGQETQYF. The CDR3 nucleotides read TGTGCCAGCAGGCGCCTGGCGGGGGGGCAAGAGACCCAGTACTTC. The full variable domain, in which reference TRBV28 and TRBJ2-5 provide the parts outside the CDR3, is DVKVTQSSRYLVKRTGEKVFLECVQDMDHENMFWYRQDPGLGLRLIYFSYDVKMKEKGDIPEGYSVSREKKERFSLILESASTNQTSMYLCASRRLAGGQETQYFGPGTRLLVL.

V is TRBV4-2 and J is TRBJ1-1, with 10 bases identical to TRBD1. Germline trimming cut 1 base from V and 6 bases from J; bases unmatched to any gene: 5. Germline V lookup: CDR1 LGHNA, CDR2 YNFKEQ. The CDR3 runs to 15 residues. The CDR3 DNA reads as TGTGCCAGCAGCCAAGGGGGACAGGGGAAGGCTGAAGCTTTCTTT. Amino acid sequence: CASSQGGQGKAEAFF.

The sample holds one count of this clone. V and J are TRBV2 and TRBJ2-7; maybe TRBD1 (6 bases). The CDR3 has 13 amino acids. V lost 7 bases and J lost 3, with 13 bases in between. CDR1 and CDR2 (germline): SNHLY, FYNNEI. CDR3 in DNA: TGTGCCAGCAAGCGGACAGCGCTCTACGAGCAGTACTTC. It translates to CASKRTALYEQYF.

The chain couples TRBV5-1 to TRBJ1-1; 9 nucleotides agree with TRBD1. The germline gives CDR1 SGHRS, CDR2 YFSETQ. The CDR3 is 14 residues long. The V segment lost 4 bases and the J segment 3 bases; nucleotides outside the gene matches: 4. CDR3 in amino acids: CASSRWTGDTEAFF. The DNA of the CDR3 is TGCGCCAGCAGCAGATGGACAGGGGACACTGAAGCTTTCTTT.

The rearrangement uses TRBV20-1 and TRBJ1-1; D is unresolved. V lost 6 bases and J 4 bases, leaving 9 bases between the germline ends. Germline CDR1 DFQATT, CDR2 SNEGSKA (reference sequence). This CDR3 has 11 amino acids. The CDR3 region is CSAALTTEAFF. The CDR3 bases are TGCAGTGCCGCGTTAACCACTGAAGCTTTCTTT.

The V call is TRBV5-6, the J call TRBJ2-7; TRBD2 is a possible D gene (6 bases). V was pared by 3 bases and J by 2 bases, with 15 bases between. Germline V lookup: CDR1 SGHDT, CDR2 YYEEEE. There are 15 residues in the CDR3. Written as DNA, the CDR3 is TGTGCCAGCAGCTACGGGACTCGTACTACCTACGAGCAGTACTTC. This encodes CASSYGTRTTYEQYF.

This chain links TRBV27 with TRBJ2-7; D may be TRBD2 (5 bases). The CDR3 contains 12 residues. The ends were cut back, 6 bases at V and 1 base at J, with 7 bases in the middle. The germline V gene has CDR1 MNHEY and CDR2 SMNVEV (reference sequence). The CDR3 DNA reads TGTGCCAGCAGGACGGGGTCCTACGAGCAGTACTTC. Translated, it gives CASRTGSYEQYF.